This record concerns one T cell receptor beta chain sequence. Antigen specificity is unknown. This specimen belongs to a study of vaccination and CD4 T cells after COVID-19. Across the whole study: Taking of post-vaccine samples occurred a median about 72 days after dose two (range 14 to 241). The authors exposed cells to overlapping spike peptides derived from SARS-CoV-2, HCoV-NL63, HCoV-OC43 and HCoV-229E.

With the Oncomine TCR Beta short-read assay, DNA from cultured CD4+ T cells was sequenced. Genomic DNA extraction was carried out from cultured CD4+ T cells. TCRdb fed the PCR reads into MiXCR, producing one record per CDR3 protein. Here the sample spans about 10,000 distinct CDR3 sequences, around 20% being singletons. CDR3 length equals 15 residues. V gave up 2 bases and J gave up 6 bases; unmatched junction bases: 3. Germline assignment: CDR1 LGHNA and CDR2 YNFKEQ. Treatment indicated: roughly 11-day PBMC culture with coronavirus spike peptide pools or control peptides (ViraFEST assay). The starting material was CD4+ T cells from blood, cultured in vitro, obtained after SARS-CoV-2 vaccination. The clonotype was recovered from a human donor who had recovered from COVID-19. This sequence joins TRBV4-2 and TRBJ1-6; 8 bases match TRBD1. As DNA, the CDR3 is TGTGCCAGCAGCCAAAACAGGGGGGCTAATTCACCCCTCCACTTT. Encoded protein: CASSQNRGANSPLHF.